The rows below give T cell receptor beta chains drawn from one sample of a study of blood T cell repertoires in COVID-19. Assay used: immunoSEQ multiplex PCR; TCRdb lists only in-frame clones, some missing. The sample consists of 57,000 or so clones, 70% to 85% of them appearing once. The sequenced sample consisted of peripheral blood. These TCRs come from a man aged 60 to 69 with acute or convalescent COVID-19. Each CDR3 is given with its conserved first and last residue. Fields, in order: V gene, CDR3 protein.

TRBV9 CASSGTVAGAGELFF
TRBV5-6 CASSLGQPYGYTF
TRBV28 CASRRRGTDYEQYF
TRBV11-2 CASSLMGQGYEQYF
TRBV6-1 CASSENSGRTYTQYF
TRBV18 CASSPGQGPSSYEQYF
TRBV5-6 CASSFAGTQPQHF
TRBV19 CATRGGELFF
TRBV6-6 CASTPNGGGPLHF
TRBV13 CASSSSVPGTEAFF
TRBV7-9 CASSLEIGTEAFF
TRBV7-9 CASSTGALAGRTDTQYF
TRBV11-3 CASSSGQGHEQYF
TRBV4-1 CASSQGLLYQETQYF
TRBV7-9 CASSRQGGISYEQYF
TRBV28 CASSLGGMGDTQYF
TRBV3-1/TRBV3-2 CASSPRSRTGGDTQYF
TRBV5-5 CASSSQGQGAREQYF
TRBV4-2 CASSHSDRGGTQYF
TRBV15 CATSNRGILHNEQFF
TRBV7-2 CASSSLGQGSQPQHF
TRBV6-1 CASSGTSGRARETQYF